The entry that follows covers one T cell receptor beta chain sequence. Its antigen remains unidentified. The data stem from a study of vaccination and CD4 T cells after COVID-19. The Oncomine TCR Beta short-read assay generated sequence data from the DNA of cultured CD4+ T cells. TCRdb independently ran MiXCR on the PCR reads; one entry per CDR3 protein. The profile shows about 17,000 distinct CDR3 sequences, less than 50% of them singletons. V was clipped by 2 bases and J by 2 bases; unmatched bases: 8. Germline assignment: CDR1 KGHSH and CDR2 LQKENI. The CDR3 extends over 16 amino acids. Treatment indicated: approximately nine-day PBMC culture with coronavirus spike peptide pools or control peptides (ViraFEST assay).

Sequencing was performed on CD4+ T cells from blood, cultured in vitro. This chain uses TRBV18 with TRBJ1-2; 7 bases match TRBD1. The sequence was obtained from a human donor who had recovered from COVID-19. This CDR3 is CASSPAGWDRNYGYTF. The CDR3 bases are TGTGCCAGCTCACCAGCAGGGTGGGACAGAAACTATGGCTACACCTTC.